Reported below is one T cell receptor (beta chain). The authors ran a second PCR of 7 to 11 cycles using a sample-barcoded 5' primer and a J-beta primer mix. TCRdb itself ran the 5' RACE reads through MiXCR, one entry per CDR3 protein. The table lists over 550,000 distinct CDR3 sequences, under 30% of them singletons. The sample comes from a study of blood T cells in healthy people across ages. The CDR3 runs to 17 residues. Looked up from germline, CDR1 is SEHNR and CDR2 is FQNEAQ (reference sequence). V lost 1 base to trimming and J lost 2 bases; unmatched junction nucleotides: 7. The sequence was collected from a woman of 80 years or more in good health. The V and J genes are TRBV7-9 and TRBJ1-5, with 8 bases aligning to TRBD1. The sequenced sample was blood. The CDR3 DNA reads as TGTGCCAGCAGCTTAGGGACAGGGCGAGGTGGCAATCAGCCCCAGCATTTT. Translation gives CASSLGTGRGGNQPQHF.